This TCR beta chain derives from a study of Graves' ophthalmopathy and Graves' hyperthyroidism. Germline CDR1 LNHDA, CDR2 SQIVND (reference sequence). Trimming left V 6 bases short and J 1 base short, with 15 bases between. This CDR3 has 15 amino acids. Scientists amplified the TCR beta CDR3 regions from RNA transcripts. HTBI primers were employed in first-round RT-PCR, then a second-round multiplex PCR followed. Via MiXCR, TCRdb re-called the multiplex PCR reads, giving one row per CDR3 protein. The sample holds 300,000 to 500,000 distinct CDR3 sequences, over 15% seen once. The chain combines TRBV19 with TRBJ1-1; D gene ambiguous. The TCR comes from a woman between 18 and 29 years old with stable Graves' hyperthyroidism. The material sequenced was peripheral blood. As DNA, the CDR3 is TGTGCCAGTAGAGGCTTTCCGGGGTGGAACACTGAAGCTTTCTTT. It yields the protein CASRGFPGWNTEAFF. Drawing the rest from reference TRBV19 and TRBJ1-1, the complete variable domain is DGGITQSPKYLFRKEGQNVTLSCEQNLNHDAMYWYRQDPGQGLRLIYYSQIVNDFQKGDIAEGYSVSREKKESFPLTVTSAQKNPTAFYLCASRGFPGWNTEAFFGQGTRLTVV.